The 13 T cell receptor beta chains in this list originate from one sample, sequenced in a study of T cell repertoires in cytomegalovirus infection. TCRdb re-analysed the reads in MiXCR, keeping a single row per CDR3 protein. This table holds approximately 910,000 distinct CDR3 sequences, approximately 31% found once. For these receptors, no antigen is known. The input for sequencing was cultured CD8+ T cells from PBMCs, taken from culture after CMV antigen stimulation. These receptors came from a human donor in good health (CMV status not recorded). Some clones in this sample may be carry-over from other donors' samples.

The V gene is TRBV20-1, the J gene TRBJ2-1; D unresolved. Trimming stripped 3 bases from V and 4 bases from J, with 7 bases between. CDR3 length: 12 residues. Germline V gene lookup returns CDR1 DFQATT and CDR2 SNEGSKA (reference sequence). CDR3 residues: CSASPEYNEQFF. The CDR3 DNA reads TGCAGTGCTAGTCCGGAGTACAATGAGCAGTTCTTC.

This sequence joins TRBV6-5 and TRBJ1-1, with 7 bases matching TRBD1. Germline CDR1 and CDR2: MNHEY and SVGAGI. The CDR3 extends over 13 amino acids. Germline trimming cut 2 bases from V and 7 bases from J; bases unmatched to any gene: 4. CDR3 sequence reads: CASSYSDRDEAFF. CDR3 bases: TGTGCCAGCAGTTACAGCGACAGGGATGAAGCTTTCTTT.

This clonotype has a handful of counts. V usage is TRBV9 and J usage is TRBJ2-3; maybe TRBD2 (5 bases). V was pared by 1 base and J by 7 bases, with 31 bases between. Germline V lookup: CDR1 SGDLS, CDR2 YYNGEE. This CDR3 spans 20 amino acids. For the CDR3, the DNA is TGTGCCAGCAGCGTACCCCGGGATGAAGCGAGGGATCAACACGTAAATACGCAGTATTTT. Its protein product is CASSVPRDEARDQHVNTQYF.

V gene TRBV6-2 or TRBV6-3 combines with J gene TRBJ1-6; TRBD1 aligns across 8 bases. The CDR3 covers 14 residues. J lost 9 bases, V lost 5 bases, and 6 bases had no gene match. Germline lookup yields CDR1 MNHEY and CDR2 SVGEGT. The chain's CDR3 is CASSPGQAGSPLHF. The CDR3 DNA is TGTGCCAGCAGTCCGGGACAGGCGGGTTCACCCCTCCACTTT.

The chain combines TRBV5-5 with TRBJ1-6; D not certain. Germline V gene sequence: CDR1 SGHKS, CDR2 YYEKEE (reference sequence). The V end was cut by 3 bases, the J end by 0 bases, with 13 bases between. The CDR3 totals 17 residues. CDR3 sequence: CASSSQTGSSYNSPLHF. The CDR3 bases are TGTGCCAGCAGCTCCCAGACGGGGAGCTCCTATAATTCACCCCTCCACTTT.

The V call is TRBV27, the J call TRBJ1-1, with D possibly TRBD1 on 6 matching bases. Per germline, CDR1 MNHEY and CDR2 SMNVEV (reference sequence). V lost 7 bases, J lost 3 bases, and 12 bases lay in between. The CDR3 spans 13 residues. The CDR3 region has the DNA TGTGCCAGCACTAATCAGGGGTACACTGAAGCTTTCTTT. Protein sequence: CASTNQGYTEAFF.

There are a few counts of this clonotype. V and J are TRBV6-1 and TRBJ2-1, with 7 bases aligning to TRBD2. Germline CDR1 reads MNHNS; CDR2 reads SASEGT. The V gene end was trimmed by 4 bases and the J gene end by 7 bases; junction bases not matched to a gene: 4. The CDR3 is made up of 13 amino acids. As DNA, the CDR3 is TGTGCCAGCAGTGGCCTGCGGGGGAATGAGCAGTTCTTC. This sequence encodes CASSGLRGNEQFF.

The CDR3 nucleotides are TGTGCCACCCAGACAGGATACGAGCAGTACTTC. Amino acid sequence: CATQTGYEQYF. This chain joins TRBV6-1 and TRBJ2-7, with D possibly being TRBD1 (6 bases). In germline, CDR1 is MNHNS, CDR2 SASEGT. CDR3 length: 11 residues. The V end lost 10 bases, the J end lost 4 bases, and 11 bases lay between the germline ends.

In its sample, this clonotype was seen a few times. V and J are TRBV4-3 and TRBJ2-7, with 10 bases fitting TRBD1. V lost 4 bases and J lost 3; bases outside the gene matches: 6. CDR3 length: 15 amino acids. Germline CDR1 is LGHNA and CDR2 is YSLEER. Written as DNA, the CDR3 is TGCGCCAGCAGCCCCCCCGGGACAGGGGACTACGAGCAGTACGTC. Amino acid sequence: CASSPPGTGDYEQYV.

J is TRBJ1-1 and V is TRBV5-4; the D is unclear. The germline gives CDR1 SGHNT, CDR2 YYREEE (reference sequence). This CDR3 has 12 amino acids. V dropped 5 bases and J dropped 3 bases, with 8 bases sitting between them. The CDR3 sequence: CASRGLDTEAFF. CDR3 in DNA: TGTGCCAGCAGGGGCCTGGACACTGAAGCTTTCTTT.

The sample holds many counts of this clonotype. The CDR3 here is CASGFSAPNYGYTF. Written as DNA, the CDR3 is TGTGCTAGTGGTTTTTCCGCTCCTAACTATGGCTACACCTTC. The genes are TRBV12-5 and TRBJ1-2; no firm D call. V was trimmed by 3 bases and J by 0 bases, leaving 8 bases between them. Germline CDR1 is LGHNT and CDR2 is FRNRAP. The CDR3 sequence is 14 residues long.

The sample holds a few counts of this clonotype. V gene TRBV11-2 combines with J gene TRBJ1-2; no reliable D call. The CDR3 sequence is 13 residues long. Looked up from germline, CDR1 is SGHAT and CDR2 is FQNNGV. V was trimmed by 2 bases and J by 5 bases, leaving 9 bases between them. Written as DNA, the CDR3 is TGTGCCAGCAGCTTATCGGTTCTTTATGGCTACACCTTC. Amino acids: CASSLSVLYGYTF.

A few counts support this clonotype. This chain uses TRBV10-3 with TRBJ1-2; D is uncertain. Per the germline V gene, CDR1 is ENHRY and CDR2 is SYGVKD. The CDR3 consists of 13 residues. The ends were cut back, 0 bases at V and 4 bases at J, with 6 bases in the middle. The CDR3 nucleotides read TGTGCCATCAGTGAGTCGGCAACCTATGGCTACACCTTC. Residues: CAISESATYGYTF.